This entry features one T cell receptor (beta chain) sequence. Its target is unknown. The data originate from a study of graft-versus-host responses after intestinal transplantation. Sequencing was performed with immunoSEQ multiplex PCR; in TCRdb, only in-frame clones are kept and a portion is missing. The sample yields tens of thousands of clones, approximately 92% seen once. Whole-study results and caveats: After transplant, early declines in HvG clones were associated with peak levels of circulating GvH clones. In recipient marrow, GvH clones were found, and some appeared first in ileum or blood.

Sequencing was performed on unstimulated CD4+ T cells sorted from spleen or lymph node cells, taken before intestinal transplant. This receptor was identified in a human donor who received an intestinal transplant.

CDR3 DNA: TGCGCCAGCAGCTTGGGTTTTAGTTTTGCCGGGGAGCTGTTTTTT. It specifies CASSLGFSFAGELFF. The V and J genes are TRBV5-1 and TRBJ2-2; D uncertain. This CDR3 has 15 residues. Germline CDR1 reads SGHRS; CDR2 reads YFSETQ. Trimming pared 0 bases from V and 6 bases from J, leaving 12 bases between.